This T cell receptor beta chain was recorded in a study of regulatory T cells in long-lasting Graves disease. As to time point: persistent/refractory GD, antithyroid drugs over 5 years with positive TRAb. Generation of the TCR library employed RNA extracted from PBMCs. Graves' disease diagnoses used American Thyroid Association guidelines. Arm-PCR of CDR3 regions with iRepertoire HTBI primers generated TCR beta libraries. In the original workflow: Sequenced samples collectively carried 62 TRBV and around 15 TRBJ segments. In TCRdb, the multiplex PCR reads were re-called with MiXCR into one record per CDR3 protein. TCRdb, rather than the study authors, made the V and J calls. Here the sample spans approximately 350,000 distinct CDR3 sequences, roughly 20% being singletons. Study results and caveats: Peripheral blood was the sole material, not thyroid tissue.

This clonotype has just a few counts. Its matching antigen is unknown. V lost 4 bases and J 0 bases, leaving 20 bases between the germline ends. Germline V lookup: CDR1 MDHEN, CDR2 SYDVKM. The CDR3 totals 18 residues. This TCR derives from a woman between 40 and 50 years old with Graves disease. V usage is TRBV28 and J usage is TRBJ2-3; possible D gene TRBD2, 6 bases. Sequencing was performed on peripheral blood mononuclear cells (PBMCs), taken when the disease was refractory, from a patient treated with antithyroid drugs. The CDR3 sequence: CASSSPPWAGLSTDTQYF. In DNA, the CDR3 is TGTGCCAGCAGTTCGCCCCCCTGGGCGGGACTGAGCACAGATACGCAGTATTTT.